This T cell receptor beta chain was retrieved from a study of cytomegalovirus exposure and HLA in healthy donors. Notes on the study in general: Under in vitro conditions, three CMV-associated chains were confirmed as specific for CMV antigens.

The PCR made use of 60 Vbeta and 13 Jbeta primers. Produced via immunoSEQ multiplex PCR; TCRdb's table is partial and in-frame only. In the table there are about 130,000 clones, 15% to 20% of which are singletons. V shed 7 bases and J 3 bases; nucleotides not matched to a gene: 9. Germline V gives CDR1 WSHSY, CDR2 SAAADI. The CDR3 runs 16 residues. A remark on this clone: As yet, its antigen is unknown.

This TCR was sampled from a female donor in good health and CMV-seropositive. The chain uses TRBV10-2 and TRBJ2-7; 13 bases map to TRBD2. Material for sequencing was PBMCs. The CDR3 protein is CASIRGLAGYSYEQYF. CDR3 sequence (DNA): TGCGCCAGCATCCGGGGACTAGCGGGATATAGCTACGAGCAGTACTTC.